The 9 T cell receptor beta chains below were found in one sample sequenced in a study of blood T cell repertoires in COVID-19. Using immunoSEQ multiplex PCR, the repertoire was profiled, and TCRdb retains in-frame clones only, with some absent. The table includes about 170,000 clones, approximately 86% detected once. The sequencing sample was made of peripheral blood. The receptors derive from a woman of 80 years or more with COVID-19, enrolled during active disease.

The genes are TRBV4-1 and TRBJ2-3; TRBD2 matches 10 bases. This CDR3 comprises 16 residues. The V segment lost 1 base and the J segment 11 bases; nucleotides outside the gene matches: 12. Germline loops: CDR1 MGHRA, CDR2 YSYEKL. CDR3: CASSQVSSSGGFRQYF. CDR3 in DNA: TGCGCCAGCAGCCAAGTGTCGTCTAGCGGGGGCTTCCGGCAGTATTTT.

The chain links TRBV12-3 or TRBV12-4 to TRBJ2-7, with a tentative D call TRBD2 (5 bases). This CDR3 contains 12 residues. Trimming pared 5 bases from V and 6 bases from J, leaving 11 bases between. CDR3 region: CASSEGKREQYF. CDR3 DNA: TGTGCCAGCAGTGAGGGCAAACGCGAGCAGTACTTC.

This chain links TRBV2 with TRBJ1-6, with TRBD1 as a possible D gene (6 bases). Germline V gene sequence: CDR1 SNHLY, CDR2 FYNNEI. The CDR3 has 14 amino acids. Trimming left V 6 bases short and J 14 bases short, with 20 bases between. The CDR3 loop is CASSWTVNSGALHF. In nucleotides, the CDR3 is TGTGCCAGCAGCTGGACGGTTAATTCAGGGGCCCTCCACTTT.

This clone appeared a single time. The chain joins TRBV19 to TRBJ2-5, with TRBD2 matching over 12 bases. Germline trimming cut 1 base from V and 11 bases from J; bases unmatched to any gene: 5. Per the germline V gene, CDR1 is LNHDA and CDR2 is SQIVND (reference sequence). There are 14 residues in the CDR3. This CDR3 is CASSIGSLAGGQYF. CDR3 bases: TGTGCCAGTAGTATAGGATCACTAGCGGGGGGTCAGTACTTC.

V and J are TRBV5-4 and TRBJ2-7; TRBD2 might be the D (6 bases). Between the trimmed V and J ends, which lost 5 bases and 2 bases, there was a span of 17 bases. Germline CDR1 SGHNT, CDR2 YYREEE (reference sequence). This CDR3 region has 15 residues. The CDR3 is CASRPGTPTPYEQYF. DNA of the CDR3: TGTGCCAGCAGACCGGGGACTCCCACACCCTACGAGCAGTACTTC.

The chain links TRBV12-3 or TRBV12-4 to TRBJ2-7, with D tentatively TRBD1 (5 bases). This CDR3 has 13 residues. The V end lost 4 bases, the J end lost 3 bases, and 10 bases lay between the germline ends. CDR3 loop: CASSYSGNYEQYF. DNA for the CDR3: TGTGCCAGCAGTTATTCAGGGAACTACGAGCAGTACTTC.

The rearrangement uses TRBV21-1 and TRBJ1-1. TRBV21-1 is an annotated pseudogene. The CDR3 runs 15 residues. CDR3 region: CASSKMTRGRPEAFF. In DNA form, the CDR3 reads TGTGCCAGCAGCAAAATGACCCGAGGGAGGCCTGAAGCTTTCTTT.

The genes are TRBV2 and TRBJ1-1, with D hard to call. The V end was cut by 3 bases, the J end by 0 bases, with 5 bases between. The CDR3 is 13 amino acids. Germline V lookup: CDR1 SNHLY, CDR2 FYNNEI. The chain's CDR3 is CASSEGLNTEAFF. CDR3 bases: TGTGCCAGCAGTGAGGGCCTGAACACTGAAGCTTTCTTT.

The CDR3 DNA is TGTGCCAGCAGTTACGGGGACATTAATCAGCCCCAGCATTTT. It yields the protein CASSYGDINQPQHF. The chain employs TRBV6-5 and TRBJ1-5, with D possibly matching TRBD1 (6 bases). The V end was cut by 2 bases, the J end by 4 bases, with 9 bases between. The germline CDR1 and CDR2 sequences are MNHEY and SVGAGI. The CDR3 runs to 14 residues.